This TCR beta chain was observed in a study of cytomegalovirus exposure and HLA in healthy donors. The PCR made use of 60 Vbeta and 13 Jbeta primers. Sequencing was performed with immunoSEQ multiplex PCR; in TCRdb, only in-frame clones are kept and a portion is missing. The data show 100,000 to 150,000 clones, about 84% seen once. The germline V gene has CDR1 SGHNT and CDR2 YENEEA. V was shortened by 4 bases and J by 7 bases, with 19 bases between the two germline ends. This CDR3 is built from 15 residues. The clonotype originates from a man aged 35-49 years in good health and CMV-seronegative. The sample comprised PBMCs. The rearrangement uses TRBV11-3 and TRBJ2-5, with D perhaps matching TRBD1 (5 bases). The CDR3 coding sequence is TGTGCCAGCAGCTCAGAAGATAAGGGGCTAGTGACCCAGTACTTC. Translation: CASSSEDKGLVTQYF.